The present entry profiles one T cell receptor beta chain with its context. Its cognate antigen has yet to be identified. The instrument given in TCRdb is Illumina HiSeq 2000. 5'RACE template switching, by which a universal primer site and unique molecular identifiers were added, was used to make TCR beta cDNA libraries. Priming for cDNA synthesis came from the TCR beta constant segment, and two successive PCR amplification steps followed. As for how the authors treated the data: MIGEC handled demultiplexing of the reads and grouping by UMI, while MiTCR was used to assemble and quantify clonotypes. To remove erroneous sequences, TCR cDNA sequences were retained only when supported by two or more reads. The tcR package was used for downstream repertoire analysis, and clonotypes were matched across fractions by CDR3 nucleotide sequence plus V segment. VDJmatch was used to annotate antigen specificity against VDJdb, with one amino acid substitution in CDR3 allowed. One entry per CDR3 protein sequence results from the TCRdb reprocessing of the reads, with DNA left out. The V and J calls here are based on TCRdb, not the publication. The table held for this sample gives 150,000 to 180,000 distinct CDR3 sequences. The ten largest clones represent 37% of the sample.

The CDR3, cysteine through phenylalanine, is 14 amino acids long. No DNA was logged. CDR1 ENHRY and CDR2 SYGVKD are derived from the germline V gene. This record comes from a study of T cells expressing NK-cell markers (dated by TCRdb to the early 2020s). With respect to the entire study: TCR beta-chain repertoires were profiled in sorted CD3+CD56+NKG2C+, CD3+CD56+NKG2C- and CD3+CD56-NKG2C+ T-cell subsets from fewer than 10 donors. Of the eight sequenced donors, seven were found to be HCMV-seropositive and one was found to be HCMV-seronegative. The study sequenced eight donors, all healthy volunteers chosen at random: three men and five women. Sequencing of the libraries produced 2 x 150 bp reads on Illumina HiSeq 2000/2500, MiSeq or NextSeq. What the study reported, not specific to this receptor: In over 5 donors, the dominant CD3+CD56+NKG2C+ clonotypes were among the top 10 CD8+ clonotypes and accounted for about 1.0-8% of CD8+ T cells. Whether the expanded NKG2C-expressing T cell clones were specific for HCMV antigens remained unclear. Those dominant clonotypes were again the most abundant among CD3+CD56-NKG2C+ cells in a few donors, at about 25-60.1%.

HCMV serostatus was determined by detecting HCMV-specific IgG in serum with a commercial ELISA kit. Peripheral blood mononuclear cells were isolated from blood by Ficoll density gradient centrifugation. The TCR originated in a woman between 50 and 59 years old in good health. Donor details come from another sample of the same person, matched by shared clones. The rearranged chain carries TRBV10-3 and TRBJ2-1; TCRdb indicates TRBD1, and absent DNA this call remains unverified. Sequencing used blood T cells: a sorted CD56 or NKG2C T cell subset, CD4+ or CD8+ T cells, or bulk PBMC T cells (not recorded which). The CDR3 is CAIGGTGSYNEQFF.